The 31 T cell receptor beta chains below come from one sample, sequenced in a study of blood T cells in healthy people across ages (dated by TCRdb to the mid-2010s). Libraries were prepared through 5' RACE. The sample was run on an Illumina HiSeq 2500. A second roughly 6 to 11 cycle PCR used a sample-barcoded 5' primer and a J-beta primer mix. Using fastp trimming at Q25 and MiXCR clonotype assembly, TCRdb reanalyzed the public sequencing data and kept in-frame beta chains. Rows are combined by CDR3 protein, so each entry shows the most common genes and DNA. In this sample the table shows over 1.5 million distinct CDR3 sequences, 49% of which occur a single time. The ten largest clones take up approximately 2% of the sample. Sequenced input: blood. The source is a woman between 40 and 55 years old in good health.

Points on this clonotype: The germline gene is not matched at one end of the junction; a read error may be the cause. J is TRBJ2-3 and V is TRBV12-3 or TRBV12-4; 10 nucleotides agree with TRBD2. CDR3 size: 16 residues. This CDR3 is CASSGRAGGRTDMQYF. CDR3 nucleotide sequence: TGTGCCAGCAGTGGGCGAGCGGGGGGGCGAACAGATATGCAGTATTTT.

The rearrangement links TRBV4-1 to TRBJ2-7; 9 bases agree with TRBD1. V shed 0 bases, J shed 3 bases, and the junction held 9 bases outside the gene matches. The germline V gene encodes CDR1 MGHRA and CDR2 YSYEKL. The CDR3 loop spans 17 amino acids. Here the CDR3 reads CASSQDSRTGGLYEQYF. CDR3 nucleotide sequence: TGCGCCAGCAGCCAAGATAGTAGAACAGGGGGCCTCTACGAGCAGTACTTC.

The gene calls are TRBV18 and TRBJ2-1, with 15 bases that match TRBD2. Germline lookup yields CDR1 KGHSH and CDR2 LQKENI. The trim removed 3 bases at V and 9 bases at J, leaving 6 bases unmatched. The CDR3 has 16 amino acids. CDR3 DNA sequence: TGTGCCAGCTCACCTGGACTAGCGGGGGGGCCATTTGAGCAGTTCTTC. It is translated as CASSPGLAGGPFEQFF.

This clonotype was recorded a few times. The chain recombines TRBV4-3 with TRBJ2-7; 10 bases agree with TRBD1. V shed 5 bases and J 4 bases; nucleotides not matched to a gene: 8. CDR3 size: 15 residues. The germline gives CDR1 LGHNA, CDR2 YSLEER. CDR3 amino acids: CASSTRWDRGYEQYF. DNA of the CDR3: TGCGCCAGCAGCACCCGCTGGGACAGGGGTTACGAGCAGTACTTC.

DNA for the CDR3: TGTGCCAGCAGCGTAGCCGGGGCTGGAAACACCATATATTTT. It encodes CASSVAGAGNTIYF. This sequence joins TRBV9 and TRBJ1-3; D is undetermined. V lost 0 bases and J lost 2, with 6 bases in between. This CDR3 contains 14 residues. Germline values: CDR1 SGDLS, CDR2 YYNGEE.

V and J are TRBV20-1 and TRBJ2-5; TRBD1 agrees at 9 bases. Germline CDR1 reads DFQATT; CDR2 reads SNEGSKA (reference sequence). This CDR3 is 14 amino acids long. V shed 2 bases and J 6 bases; nucleotides not matched to a gene: 7. The CDR3 spells CSARSGTGTQTQYF. The CDR3 DNA reads as TGCAGTGCTAGATCGGGGACAGGGACACAGACCCAGTACTTC.

This clonotype was seen more than once but under ten times. The J gene is TRBJ2-7, the V gene TRBV4-2, with D possibly matching TRBD2 (5 bases). The CDR3 length is 15 residues. In germline, CDR1 is LGHNA, CDR2 YNFKEQ. Trimming cost V 4 bases and J 3 bases, with 16 bases left between them. This chain's CDR3 is CASSPTWRQRYEQYF. The CDR3 DNA sequence: TGTGCCAGCAGCCCCACGTGGAGGCAACGCTACGAGCAGTACTTC.

J is TRBJ1-5 and V is TRBV20-1; tentative D call: TRBD1 (5 bases). The germline gives CDR1 DFQATT, CDR2 SNEGSKA (reference sequence). The CDR3 has 15 residues. Trimming stripped 0 bases from V and 2 bases from J, with 11 bases between. CDR3 coding DNA: TGCAGTGCTAGAGAATCCCTGGGGGGCAATCAGCCCCAGCATTTT. This gives the protein CSARESLGGNQPQHF.

This clonotype appeared a few times. The chain has TRBV6-5 and TRBJ1-2; no clear D gene. From germline, CDR1 is MNHEY and CDR2 SVGAGI. The CDR3 runs 12 residues. V was clipped by 7 bases and J by 2 bases, with 8 bases between them. CDR3 sequence (DNA): TGTGCCAGCAAGAGGCAGAACTATGGCTACACCTTC. It specifies CASKRQNYGYTF.

The table lists this clonotype with a few counts. CDR3 protein: CASMGGNYNEQFF. The CDR3, as DNA: TGTGCCAGCATGGGTGGAAACTACAATGAGCAGTTCTTC. The chain joins TRBV28 to TRBJ2-1; D gene unclear. Trimming removed 7 bases at V and 3 bases at J, with 10 bases between. This CDR3 has 13 residues. The V gene's germline CDR1 is MDHEN and CDR2 SYDVKM.

V gene TRBV19 combines with J gene TRBJ2-3; D not resolved. The germline gives CDR1 LNHDA, CDR2 SQIVND (reference sequence). This CDR3 region has 15 residues. V was clipped by 1 base and J by 6 bases, with 14 bases between them. CDR3 bases: TGTGCCAGTAGTATAGGTAACAGAGGTTGGGATACGCAGTATTTT. This sequence encodes CASSIGNRGWDTQYF.

The chain has TRBV7-3 and TRBJ1-2; TRBD1 matches 7 bases. With V trimmed by 5 bases and J by 2 bases, 14 bases remained unmatched. Germline V gene sequence: CDR1 SGHTA, CDR2 FQGTGA. The CDR3 is 17 amino acids. The CDR3 region is CASSIRLWDSQNYGYTF. CDR3 nucleotides: TGTGCCAGCAGCATAAGGCTCTGGGACAGCCAGAACTATGGCTACACCTTC.

The rearrangement joins TRBV2 to TRBJ2-7, with D perhaps TRBD1 or TRBD2 (5 bases each). The CDR3 has 14 amino acids. The V gene's germline CDR1 is SNHLY and CDR2 FYNNEI. V lost 7 bases and J lost 7, with 20 bases in between. The CDR3 nucleotides are TGTGCCAGCATCTTGCCGTCTACGGGACGGGAGCAGTACTTC. It translates to CASILPSTGREQYF. Variable domain in full (rest from reference TRBV2 and TRBJ2-7): EPEVTQTPSHQVTQMGQEVILRCVPISNHLYFYWYRQILGQKVEFLVSFYNNEISEKSEIFDDQFSVERPDGSNFTLKIRSTKLEDSAMYFCASILPSTGREQYFGPGTRLTVT.

The genes are TRBV7-2 and TRBJ2-6; D remains ambiguous. V lost 1 base and J 8 bases, leaving 6 bases between the germline ends. There are 13 residues in the CDR3. Germline values: CDR1 SGHTA, CDR2 FQGNSA. The CDR3 is CASSLVGSNVLTF. In DNA, the CDR3 is TGTGCCAGCAGCTTAGTCGGTTCCAACGTCCTGACTTTC.

This clonotype showed up just once. The chain couples TRBV20-1 to TRBJ1-2; D might be TRBD1 (6 bases). Germline V gene lookup returns CDR1 DFQATT and CDR2 SNEGSKA (reference sequence). V shed 6 bases and J shed 2 bases, with 13 bases lying between them. This CDR3 has 13 residues. The CDR3 loop reads CSAPGEVNYGYTF. As DNA, the CDR3 is TGCAGTGCCCCAGGGGAGGTGAACTATGGCTACACCTTC.

This chain joins TRBV12-3 or TRBV12-4 and TRBJ2-4, with 7 nucleotides matching TRBD2. J lost 1 base, V lost 7 bases, and 16 bases had no gene match. This CDR3 spans 18 amino acids. The chain's CDR3 is CASTLRLADLAAKNIQYF. The CDR3 DNA is TGTGCCAGCACCCTCCGTCTAGCGGATCTGGCGGCCAAAAACATTCAGTACTTC.

The gene calls are TRBV2 and TRBJ1-6; no clear D. Germline lookup yields CDR1 SNHLY and CDR2 FYNNEI. The length of the CDR3 is 15 residues. Trimming left V 6 bases short and J 7 bases short, with 16 bases between. This CDR3 is CASRLYYDTNSPLHF. CDR3 nucleotides: TGTGCCAGCAGGCTCTATTACGACACCAATTCACCCCTCCACTTT.

The rearrangement joins TRBV7-8 to TRBJ2-7; D gene ambiguous. V was clipped by 5 bases and J by 7 bases, with 15 bases between them. The CDR3 totals 13 residues. Germline values: CDR1 SGHVS, CDR2 FQNEAQ. This CDR3 reads CASSPQIYDEQYF. CDR3 in DNA: TGTGCCAGCAGCCCGCAGATATACGATGAGCAGTACTTC.

The V and J genes are TRBV3-1 and TRBJ1-2, with D maybe TRBD1 (5 bases). Trimming removed 0 bases at V and 6 bases at J, with 17 bases between. Germline loops: CDR1 LGHDT, CDR2 YNNKEL (reference sequence). There are 16 residues in the CDR3. The CDR3 region is CASSQDRDRARDGYTF. In nucleotides, the CDR3 is TGTGCCAGCAGCCAAGACAGGGATCGCGCTAGAGATGGCTACACCTTC.

This clonotype was counted a few times. The chain couples TRBV29-1 to TRBJ2-5; possible D gene TRBD1, 5 bases. With 2 bases removed from V and 5 bases from J, the gap between germline ends came to 12 bases. Per germline, CDR1 SQVTM and CDR2 ANQGSEA. The length of the CDR3 is 13 residues. CDR3 in DNA: TGCAGCGTTGAACTAGGCAGGGCGGAGACCCAGTACTTC. Translation: CSVELGRAETQYF.

The chain recombines TRBV7-9 with TRBJ2-1; TRBD2 matches 10 bases. J gave up 8 bases and V 5 bases, and 6 bases lay outside the gene matches. The CDR3 length is 14 residues. The germline CDR1 and CDR2 sequences are SEHNR and FQNEAQ (reference sequence). The chain's CDR3 is CASSVGSGGDEQFF. In DNA, the CDR3 is TGTGCCAGCAGCGTGGGGAGCGGGGGGGATGAGCAGTTCTTC.

The chain employs TRBV7-2 and TRBJ2-5; 8 bases line up with TRBD2. The junction had 7 bases not matched to a gene; V was cut back by 2 bases and J by 5 bases. The V gene's germline CDR1 is SGHTA and CDR2 FQGNSA. The CDR3 is 15 residues long. CDR3 in DNA: TGTGCCAGCAGCTTAAGCCACCCGGGGGGGGAGACCCAGTACTTC. This sequence encodes CASSLSHPGGETQYF.

This clonotype was counted between two and nine times. The chain employs TRBV6-5 and TRBJ1-6; TRBD1 aligns across 9 bases. This CDR3 comprises 15 residues. V dropped 5 bases and J dropped 4; count of bases not matched to a gene: 3. The germline CDR1 and CDR2 sequences are MNHEY and SVGAGI. This CDR3 reads CASSADRGYNSPLHF. The CDR3 DNA reads as TGTGCCAGCAGTGCGGACAGGGGATATAATTCACCCCTCCACTTT.

The chain has TRBV29-1 and TRBJ1-2; 7 bases align to TRBD1. V was pared by 6 bases and J by 8 bases, with 9 bases of the junction left unmatched. The CDR3 loop spans 12 amino acids. Germline V gene sequence: CDR1 SQVTM, CDR2 ANQGSEA. The CDR3 here is CSVEGDRDGYTF. In DNA form, the CDR3 reads TGCAGCGTCGAGGGAGACAGGGACGGCTACACCTTC.

The rearrangement uses TRBV4-1 and TRBJ2-1; 8 bases line up with TRBD2. V was pared by 2 bases and J by 6 bases, with 9 bases of the junction left unmatched. The CDR3 spans 16 residues. CDR1 is MGHRA, CDR2 YSYEKL, per germline. This CDR3 reads CASSQRTSYFVNEQFF. CDR3 nucleotide sequence: TGCGCCAGCAGCCAAAGGACTAGCTATTTCGTCAATGAGCAGTTCTTC.

This clonotype has just a few counts. The chain links TRBV9 to TRBJ2-1; 10 bases align to TRBD2. V lost 0 bases, J lost 8 bases, and 11 bases stayed unmatched. Germline lookup yields CDR1 SGDLS and CDR2 YYNGEE. This CDR3 contains 17 residues. CDR3 coding DNA: TGTGCCAGCAGCGTAGATCAAGCGGGGGGGCTGTTAGATGAGCAGTTCTTC. Residues: CASSVDQAGGLLDEQFF.

This clonotype showed up just once. The chain has TRBV5-1 and TRBJ2-1; weak D call: TRBD2 (6 bases). Trimming shortened V by 7 bases and J by 7 bases, and 21 bases separated the two germline ends. Germline-derived CDR1 and CDR2 are SGHRS and YFSETQ. The CDR3 totals 15 residues. CDR3 protein: CASRLGAGPRNEQFF. The DNA for the CDR3 is TGCGCCAGCCGACTCGGGGCGGGGCCACGGAATGAGCAGTTCTTC.

This clonotype was seen at least ten times. The chain couples TRBV6-5 to TRBJ2-5; 7 bases map to TRBD2. The closer fit of TRBJ2-7 to the DNA end suggests the J call may be wrong. The CDR3 has 13 amino acids. Germline lookup yields CDR1 MNHEY and CDR2 SVGAGI. The CDR3 DNA reads TGTGCCAGCAGTTATTCCCGGGGGGACGAGCAGTACTTC. This translates into CASSYSRGDEQYF.

V usage is TRBV6-5 and J usage is TRBJ2-1; TRBD1 matches 9 bases. This CDR3 has 14 amino acids. The germline V gene encodes CDR1 MNHEY and CDR2 SVGAGI. V shed 5 bases, J shed 7 bases, and the junction held 6 bases outside the gene matches. The CDR3 protein is CASSTGTGWNEQFF. For the CDR3, the DNA is TGTGCCAGCAGTACGGGGACAGGGTGGAATGAGCAGTTCTTC.

The chain links TRBV12-3 or TRBV12-4 to TRBJ1-2; D is unresolved. The V end lost 0 bases, the J end lost 1 base, and 9 bases lay between the germline ends. This CDR3 spans 15 amino acids. CDR3: CASSLAMEFNYGYTF. In DNA, the CDR3 is TGTGCCAGCAGTTTAGCAATGGAATTTAACTATGGCTACACCTTC.

The chain is built from TRBV5-1 and TRBJ2-7; a possible D gene is TRBD1 (6 bases). V was shortened by 6 bases and J by 2 bases, with 15 bases between the two germline ends. The CDR3 is 14 residues long. Germline CDR1 is SGHRS and CDR2 is YFSETQ. The CDR3 DNA sequence: TGCGCCAGCAACCACCGGGACACCGCCTACGAGCAGTACTTC. Protein product: CASNHRDTAYEQYF.